The 29 T cell receptor beta chains in this list originate from one sample, sequenced in a study of blood T cell repertoires in COVID-19. Assay used: immunoSEQ multiplex PCR; TCRdb lists only in-frame clones, some missing. This sample has approximately 220,000 clones; around nine tenths occur once, and the top ten carry 3% to 3.5%. The sample was peripheral blood. These receptors all come from a man aged 60 to 75 with acute or convalescent COVID-19.

This chain links TRBV2 with TRBJ1-2; D not certain. Trimming removed 4 bases at V and 4 bases at J, with 13 bases between. The germline CDR1 and CDR2 sequences are SNHLY and FYNNEI. CDR3 length equals 14 residues. The CDR3 is CASSAWRDRYGYTF. The DNA for the CDR3 is TGTGCCAGCAGTGCTTGGAGGGATCGCTATGGCTACACCTTC.

The J gene is TRBJ2-2, the V gene TRBV21-1; the D call TRBD2 from the table was never checked on the DNA. TRBV21-1 is a pseudogene locus. The CDR3 has 16 residues. In DNA form, the CDR3 reads TGTGCCAGCAGCAAAGGCGGGTCTATGAACACCGGGGAGCTGTTTTTT. Translated: CASSKGGSMNTGELFF.

The chain links TRBV21-1 to TRBJ1-2. TRBV21-1 is a pseudogene. The CDR3 is made up of 15 amino acids. The CDR3 sequence is CASSKVRGVVYGYTF. In DNA, the CDR3 is TGTGCCAGCAGCAAAGTTCGGGGGGTGGTCTATGGCTACACCTTC.

This clone was seen a few times. This chain connects TRBV6-6 to TRBJ2-5, with 7 bases identical to TRBD2. The CDR3 runs 14 residues. CDR1 is MNHNY, CDR2 SVGAGI, per germline (reference sequence). V was pared by 0 bases and J by 5 bases, with 3 bases of the junction left unmatched. CDR3 nucleotides: TGTGCCAGCAGTTACTCGACTAGCAGCGAGACCCAGTACTTC. It specifies CASSYSTSSETQYF.

Written as DNA, the CDR3 is TGCAGTGCTAGTCCGGGGGACTCTGGAAACACCATATATTTT. Amino acid sequence: CSASPGDSGNTIYF. The J gene is TRBJ1-3, the V gene TRBV20-1; a possible D gene is TRBD1 (5 bases). The CDR3 loop spans 14 amino acids. Per the germline V gene, CDR1 is DFQATT and CDR2 is SNEGSKA (reference sequence). Trimming took 3 bases from V and 0 from J, leaving 9 bases between them.

The table lists this clone with a count of one. The J gene is TRBJ1-1, the V gene TRBV6-6; 12 nucleotides agree with TRBD1. V shed 5 bases, J shed 1 base, and the junction held 11 bases outside the gene matches. This CDR3 has 18 residues. The germline gives CDR1 MNHNY, CDR2 SVGAGI (reference sequence). The CDR3 coding sequence is TGTGCCAGCAGTCGAGGGACAGGGGGCGCCCCGGCGAACACTGAAGCTTTCTTT. It yields the protein CASSRGTGGAPANTEAFF.

The sample holds one count of this clone. This chain joins TRBV5-1 and TRBJ2-5; 13 bases fit TRBD2. This CDR3 contains 16 residues. The germline V gene has CDR1 SGHRS and CDR2 YFSETQ. Trimming cost V 4 bases and J 2 bases; bases outside gene matches: 5. The CDR3 sequence is CASSTRTSGGQETQYF. The DNA of the CDR3 is TGCGCCAGCAGCACCCGGACTAGCGGGGGTCAAGAGACCCAGTACTTC.

This sequence joins TRBV10-3 and TRBJ1-5; D is unclear. Germline V gene lookup returns CDR1 ENHRY and CDR2 SYGVKD. V was shortened by 2 bases and J by 0 bases, with 14 bases between the two germline ends. The CDR3 sequence is 17 residues long. CDR3 sequence (DNA): TGTGCCATCAGTGAGAAAGGCACAGCAAATAGCAATCAGCCCCAGCATTTT. Its translation is CAISEKGTANSNQPQHF.

The rearrangement links TRBV10-2 to TRBJ2-7, with 7 bases matching TRBD1. The CDR3 extends over 13 amino acids. Trimming at V came to 8 bases and at J to 3 bases, leaving 7 bases not matched to a gene. The germline gives CDR1 WSHSY, CDR2 SAAADI. The CDR3 reads CASGTEPRYEQYF. DNA for the CDR3: TGCGCCAGCGGGACAGAGCCTCGCTACGAGCAGTACTTC.

The V call is TRBV23-1, the J call TRBJ1-2, with a possible D match to TRBD1 (6 bases). TRBV23-1 belongs to the ORF category, with a function that is uncertain. This CDR3 has 17 amino acids. V was shortened by 0 bases and J by 0 bases, with 14 bases between the two germline ends. CDR3 in amino acids: CASSQSKQGVPNYGYTF. DNA for the CDR3: TGCGCCAGCAGTCAATCGAAACAGGGAGTTCCTAACTATGGCTACACCTTC.

This clone appeared a single time. The rearrangement joins TRBV3-1 (or the pseudogene TRBV3-2) to TRBJ1-2; D gene unclear. The germline CDR1 and CDR2 sequences are LGHDT and YNNKEL (reference sequence). The CDR3 consists of 13 residues. V lost 4 bases and J lost 2, with 8 bases in between. CDR3 in DNA: TGTGCCAGCAGCCCTCTCGTAAACTATGGCTACACCTTC. It specifies CASSPLVNYGYTF.

About this clone: Other DNA sequences from this sample encode an identical CDR3 as well. The genes are TRBV10-3 and TRBJ2-1, with TRBD2 matching over 8 bases. Germline V lookup: CDR1 ENHRY, CDR2 SYGVKD. With V trimmed by 6 bases and J by 5 bases, 3 bases remained unmatched. The CDR3 is 13 amino acids. The CDR3 DNA follows: TGTGCCATCAGCGAGCGGGGGAACAATGAGCAGTTCTTC. The encoded protein is CAISERGNNEQFF.

The chain uses TRBV24-1 and TRBJ2-2; TRBD1 aligns across 12 bases. This CDR3 is 16 amino acids long. V dropped 4 bases and J dropped 5; count of bases not matched to a gene: 4. CDR1 is KGHDR, CDR2 SFDVKD, per germline. CDR3 loop: CATSDLGQGATGELFF. CDR3 DNA: TGTGCCACCAGTGACCTGGGACAGGGGGCTACCGGGGAGCTGTTTTTT.

The rearrangement joins TRBV10-3 to TRBJ2-3; D is uncertain. Germline V gene data show CDR1 as ENHRY and CDR2 as SYGVKD. The CDR3 is 13 residues long. The CDR3 DNA is TGTGGATGCCGGCCGAGGAGCACAGATACGCAGTATTTT. Its protein is CGCRPRSTDTQYF.

The chain links TRBV5-1 to TRBJ1-2; tentatively, D is TRBD1 (5 bases). The CDR3 runs 14 residues. The V end was cut by 0 bases, the J end by 8 bases, with 14 bases between. Germline V lookup: CDR1 SGHRS, CDR2 YFSETQ. In DNA form, the CDR3 reads TGCGCCAGCAGCTTGGACTTGGGCAGGACAGGCTACACCTTC. Protein sequence: CASSLDLGRTGYTF.

The V gene is TRBV18, the J gene TRBJ1-5, with D uncertain. The V and J ends lost 0 bases and 1 base respectively, with 4 bases between them. Germline CDR1 reads KGHSH; CDR2 reads LQKENI. The CDR3 sequence is 14 residues long. Here the CDR3 reads CASSPPQSNQPQHF. The CDR3 DNA reads TGTGCCAGCTCACCACCACAGAGCAATCAGCCCCAGCATTTT. The complete variable domain, with remaining parts taken from reference TRBV18 and TRBJ1-5, reads NAGVMQNPRHLVRRRGQEARLRCSPMKGHSHVYWYRQLPEEGLKFMVYLQKENIIDESGMPKERFSAEFPKEGPSILRIQQVVRGDSAAYFCASSPPQSNQPQHFGDGTRLSIL.

CDR3 loop: CASSFKIAGASSYNEQFF. The CDR3 coding sequence is TGTGCCAGCAGCTTCAAAATAGCGGGGGCCAGCTCCTACAATGAGCAGTTCTTC. The chain employs TRBV7-2 and TRBJ2-1; TRBD2 matches at 9 bases. The CDR3 contains 18 residues. Germline CDR1 reads SGHTA; CDR2 reads FQGNSA. With V trimmed by 3 bases and J by 0 bases, 9 bases remained unmatched.

The V call is TRBV6-1, the J call TRBJ2-7; TRBD1 is a possible D gene (6 bases). Germline V gives CDR1 MNHNS, CDR2 SASEGT. This CDR3 region has 16 residues. Between the trimmed V and J ends, which lost 4 bases and 0 bases, there was a span of 16 bases. The CDR3 DNA is TGTGCCAGCAGTGCCCCCCAGGGGTCCCTCTCCTACGAGCAGTACTTC. It codes for CASSAPQGSLSYEQYF.

This clone was picked up one time. The chain uses TRBV19 and TRBJ2-7, with D unclear. V was cut by 5 bases and J by 2 bases, with 7 bases left in between. This CDR3 spans 12 amino acids. Germline CDR1 and CDR2: LNHDA and SQIVND (reference sequence). The CDR3, as DNA: TGTGCCAGTAGTTATAACACCTACGAGCAGTACTTC. As protein: CASSYNTYEQYF.

The chain employs TRBV12-3 or TRBV12-4 and TRBJ1-2, with a possible D match to TRBD1 (5 bases). The CDR3 is 13 amino acids. V lost 5 bases and J 1 base, leaving 8 bases between the germline ends. CDR3 bases: TGTGCCAGCAGTATACAGGATAACTATGGCTACACCTTC. Its protein is CASSIQDNYGYTF.

The chain carries TRBV5-1 and TRBJ2-1, with 12 nucleotides matching TRBD2. Germline CDR1 and CDR2: SGHRS and YFSETQ. CDR3 length: 17 amino acids. V shed 2 bases and J 7 bases; nucleotides not matched to a gene: 10. The CDR3 spells CASSFPLASGGANEQFF. As DNA, the CDR3 is TGCGCCAGCAGCTTCCCTCTGGCTAGCGGGGGGGCGAATGAGCAGTTCTTC.

The V and J genes are TRBV11-2 and TRBJ2-3; D perhaps matches TRBD1 (5 bases). The germline gives CDR1 SGHAT, CDR2 FQNNGV. This CDR3 region has 14 residues. Between the trimmed V and J ends, which lost 0 bases and 2 bases, there was a span of 6 bases. The CDR3 is CASSLDRATDTQYF. CDR3 DNA: TGTGCCAGCAGCTTAGACAGGGCCACAGATACGCAGTATTTT.

This clone was seen once. The chain combines TRBV19 with TRBJ1-1; 10 bases align to TRBD1. Looked up from germline, CDR1 is LNHDA and CDR2 is SQIVND (reference sequence). After removal of 5 bases from V and 4 bases from J, the junction contained 10 bases not matched to a gene. The CDR3 is 16 amino acids. The CDR3 spells CASSRRDRGVSTEAFF. The CDR3 coding sequence is TGTGCCAGTAGTCGCCGGGACAGGGGTGTCTCCACTGAAGCTTTCTTT.

This chain joins TRBV7-6 and TRBJ2-7; 11 bases align to TRBD1. The CDR3 covers 15 residues. V gave up 3 bases and J gave up 2 bases; unmatched junction bases: 3. Germline V gene lookup returns CDR1 SGHVS and CDR2 FNYEAQ. Here the CDR3 DNA reads TGTGCCAGCAGCTTGGGACAGGGGGGAACCTACGAGCAGTACTTC. It encodes CASSLGQGGTYEQYF.

Only one count was recorded for this clone. V is TRBV6-1 and J is TRBJ1-6; no clear D. The V gene's germline CDR1 is MNHNS and CDR2 SASEGT. V dropped 0 bases and J dropped 9 bases, with 12 bases sitting between them. The CDR3 loop spans 15 amino acids. Written as DNA, the CDR3 is TGTGCCAGCAGTGAAGCGAGCCTTTTGCGTTCACCCCTCCACTTT. It is translated as CASSEASLLRSPLHF.

This rearrangement joins TRBV7-9 to TRBJ2-3; 11 bases map to TRBD2. V was pared by 5 bases and J by 2 bases, with 12 bases of the junction left unmatched. The CDR3 consists of 18 residues. Germline loops: CDR1 SEHNR, CDR2 FQNEAQ (reference sequence). CDR3 coding DNA: TGTGCCAGCAGCCCCCGGGGGCTAGCGGGGGGACTCACAGATACGCAGTATTTT. Translation: CASSPRGLAGGLTDTQYF.

The chain has TRBV25-1 and TRBJ1-1; D is possibly TRBD1 (6 bases). This CDR3 spans 14 amino acids. Trimming left V 4 bases short and J 0 bases short, with 9 bases between. Germline values: CDR1 MGHDK, CDR2 SYGVNS. The CDR3 loop is CASSGDILNTEAFF. The DNA for the CDR3 is TGTGCCAGCAGTGGGGACATATTGAACACTGAAGCTTTCTTT.

This chain's CDR3 is CASSQDATGDYGYTF. For the CDR3, the DNA is TGTGCCAGCAGCCAAGATGCCACAGGGGACTATGGCTACACCTTC. V is TRBV4-2 and J is TRBJ1-2, with 7 bases matching TRBD1. This CDR3 comprises 15 residues. After removal of 0 bases from V and 3 bases from J, the junction contained 4 bases not matched to a gene. CDR1 is LGHNA, CDR2 YNFKEQ, per germline.

The CDR3 is CASSGSGQQPFYGYTF. The CDR3 DNA follows: TGTGCCAGCAGCGGAAGCGGACAGCAACCATTCTATGGCTACACCTTC. The chain is built from TRBV9 and TRBJ1-2; perhaps TRBD1 as D (6 bases). The CDR3 loop spans 16 amino acids. V lost 3 bases to trimming and J lost 4 bases, with 19 bases between them. Germline CDR1 and CDR2: SGDLS and YYNGEE.